Following are 24 T cell receptor beta chains from one sample sequenced in a study of blood T cell repertoires in COVID-19 (dated by TCRdb to 2018 to 2020). Libraries were prepared through the immunoSEQ multiplex PCR assay. TCRdb re-hosts the immuneACCESS table, in-frame sequences only. Its copies lack some clones; in the studies checked, an unresolved V gene accounts for under half of them, and the cause for the rest is not known. Counted in this sample were around 49,000 clones; over 85% of them appeared once. Together, the top ten hold 0.95% to 1.1% of the sample. Sequenced material: peripheral blood. These receptors all stem from a man between 60 and 75 years old with COVID-19, enrolled during active disease.

The chain combines TRBV2 with TRBJ2-7; tentative D call: TRBD1 (5 bases). This CDR3 has 14 residues. Germline V gene data show CDR1 as SNHLY and CDR2 as FYNNEI. Trimming removed 5 bases from V and 0 bases from J, with 11 bases in between. CDR3 DNA sequence: TGTGCCAGCAGTAAGACAGCGATCTCCTACGAGCAGTACTTC. Translation: CASSKTAISYEQYF.

V is TRBV27 and J is TRBJ1-2; 7 nucleotides match TRBD1. The J segment lost 4 bases and the V segment lost 5 bases, leaving 13 bases of the junction unmatched. Germline-derived CDR1 and CDR2 are MNHEY and SMNVEV (reference sequence). This CDR3 region has 16 residues. The CDR3 DNA is TGTGCCAGCAGTCTCCGGACAGGTCGAATGATCTATGGCTACACCTTC. It encodes CASSLRTGRMIYGYTF.

The rearrangement links TRBV6-5 to TRBJ1-2, with a possible D match to TRBD1 (6 bases). Germline CDR1 reads MNHEY; CDR2 reads SVGAGI. Trimming shortened V by 3 bases and J by 4 bases, and 9 bases separated the two germline ends. This CDR3 has 13 residues. CDR3: CASSYSQGYGYTF. The CDR3 DNA reads as TGTGCCAGCAGTTATTCACAGGGCTATGGCTACACCTTC.

The genes are TRBV9 and TRBJ1-3; D call uncertain. The CDR3 consists of 14 residues. With 0 bases removed from V and 0 bases from J, the gap between germline ends came to 4 bases. Per the germline V gene, CDR1 is SGDLS and CDR2 is YYNGEE. This CDR3 is CASSVGISGNTIYF. The CDR3 nucleotides are TGTGCCAGCAGCGTAGGTATCTCTGGAAACACCATATATTTT.

CDR3 DNA sequence: TGCGCCAGCAGCTTTGGAGCTAGCGGGGGTGAAGAGACCCAGTACTTC. Translating gives CASSFGASGGEETQYF. The chain carries TRBV5-1 and TRBJ2-5; 10 nucleotides line up with TRBD2. V shed 2 bases and J 3 bases; nucleotides not matched to a gene: 7. Germline assignment: CDR1 SGHRS and CDR2 YFSETQ. This CDR3 region has 16 residues.

The chain employs TRBV21-1 and TRBJ2-6; the D call in the table, TRBD1, was not verified against the DNA. TRBV21-1 is listed as a pseudogene. There are 16 residues in the CDR3. The CDR3 spells CASSNFDSSGANVLTF. The CDR3 bases are TGTGCCAGCAGCAACTTCGACAGCTCTGGGGCCAACGTCCTGACTTTC.

The chain employs TRBV7-2 and TRBJ1-5, with no clear D. The V and J ends lost 1 base and 6 bases respectively, with 7 bases between them. The length of the CDR3 is 13 residues. Germline loops: CDR1 SGHTA, CDR2 FQGNSA. This CDR3 is CASSLERGQPQHF. DNA for the CDR3: TGTGCCAGCAGCTTAGAGCGGGGTCAGCCCCAGCATTTT.

The J gene is TRBJ1-3, the V gene TRBV28, with 7 bases fitting TRBD1. J gave up 4 bases and V 6 bases, and 12 bases lay outside the gene matches. CDR3 length equals 16 residues. Germline lookup yields CDR1 MDHEN and CDR2 SYDVKM. The CDR3 nucleotides read TGTGCCAGCAGCCTTTCCGCGACAGGGATAGGAAACACCATATATTTT. Translating gives CASSLSATGIGNTIYF.

The chain has TRBV7-8 and TRBJ1-1, with 9 bases aligning to TRBD1. With 1 base clipped from V and 4 bases from J, the junction kept 10 bases outside the gene matches. This CDR3 has 17 residues. Germline CDR1 SGHVS, CDR2 FQNEAQ. In DNA, the CDR3 is TGTGCCAGCAGCTTAGGAGACCACAGGGGGCTGGCCACTGAAGCTTTCTTT. As protein: CASSLGDHRGLATEAFF. Full variable domain (rest looked up from reference TRBV7-8 and TRBJ1-1): GAGVSQSPRYKVAKRGQDVALRCDPISGHVSLFWYQQALGQGPEFLTYFQNEAQLDKSGLPSDRFFAERPEGSVSTLKIQRTQQEDSAVYLCASSLGDHRGLATEAFFGQGTRLTVV.

The chain uses TRBV5-1 and TRBJ1-6; 10 bases align to TRBD1. Germline CDR1 is SGHRS and CDR2 is YFSETQ. The CDR3 covers 19 residues. V shed 0 bases, J shed 0 bases, and the junction held 6 bases outside the gene matches. The CDR3 reads CASSLGQGARSSYNSPLHF. In DNA form, the CDR3 reads TGCGCCAGCAGCTTGGGACAGGGGGCGAGGAGCTCCTATAATTCACCCCTCCACTTT.

This rearrangement joins TRBV4-2 to TRBJ2-1, with 7 bases identical to TRBD2. V shed 3 bases, J shed 7 bases, and the junction held 6 bases outside the gene matches. Germline V lookup: CDR1 LGHNA, CDR2 YNFKEQ. This CDR3 region has 14 residues. The chain's CDR3 is CASSHLGGVNEQFF. CDR3 nucleotide sequence: TGTGCCAGCAGCCACCTTGGGGGGGTGAATGAGCAGTTCTTC.

V gene TRBV3-1 (or the pseudogene TRBV3-2) combines with J gene TRBJ1-2; 8 positions agree with TRBD1. The CDR3 covers 15 residues. The J segment lost 1 base and the V segment lost 2 bases, leaving 3 bases of the junction unmatched. CDR1 is LGHDT and CDR2 is YNNKEL in the germline V gene (reference sequence). The CDR3 DNA is TGTGCCAGCAGCCAAAGACAGGGGAGTAACTATGGCTACACCTTC. Amino acid sequence: CASSQRQGSNYGYTF.

CDR3: CSVQGSSGDHNEQFF. The CDR3 region has the DNA TGCAGCGTTCAAGGGTCTAGCGGAGACCACAATGAGCAGTTCTTC. The genes are TRBV29-1 and TRBJ2-1; the match to TRBD2 covers 7 bases. The CDR3 contains 15 residues. Trimming at V came to 5 bases and at J to 5 bases, leaving 12 bases not matched to a gene. CDR1 is SQVTM and CDR2 is ANQGSEA in the germline V gene.

A single count supports this clone. The chain employs TRBV3-1 (or the pseudogene TRBV3-2) and TRBJ1-1; unclear D gene. Germline CDR1 is LGHDT and CDR2 is YNNKEL (reference sequence). Trimming took off 0 bases at V and 0 bases at J, with 5 bases between the two ends. This CDR3 spans 14 amino acids. The CDR3 DNA is TGTGCCAGCAGCCAAGACGGGTTGAACACTGAAGCTTTCTTT. This codes for CASSQDGLNTEAFF.

This clone was found a few times. The rearrangement joins TRBV7-9 to TRBJ2-1, with TRBD2 matching 9 bases. CDR3 length: 15 residues. Germline lookup yields CDR1 SEHNR and CDR2 FQNEAQ (reference sequence). J gave up 9 bases and V 5 bases, and 11 bases lay outside the gene matches. The CDR3 sequence: CASSPRLAGSSEQFF. The CDR3 DNA sequence: TGTGCCAGCAGCCCCCGTCTAGCGGGAAGTAGTGAGCAGTTCTTC.

This chain connects TRBV5-1 to TRBJ2-3; 8 positions agree with TRBD2. The J segment lost 1 base and the V segment lost 2 bases, leaving 6 bases of the junction unmatched. This CDR3 comprises 16 residues. From germline, CDR1 is SGHRS and CDR2 YFSETQ. The CDR3 DNA sequence: TGCGCCAGCAGCTTTCCCTCGGGGGGGGGCACAGATACGCAGTATTTT. Protein product: CASSFPSGGGTDTQYF.

The rearrangement uses TRBV30 and TRBJ1-5; a possible D gene is TRBD1 (6 bases). The length of the CDR3 is 14 residues. The germline V gene has CDR1 GTSNPN and CDR2 SVGIG (reference sequence). The V and J ends lost 7 bases and 3 bases respectively, with 16 bases between them. CDR3 sequence reads: CASGGLGHNQPQHF. The CDR3 DNA sequence: TGTGCCTCAGGAGGACTGGGACACAATCAGCCCCAGCATTTT.

This rearrangement joins TRBV6-5 to TRBJ2-5; TRBD2 matches at 11 bases. Looked up from germline, CDR1 is MNHEY and CDR2 is SVGAGI. The CDR3 totals 15 residues. V lost 2 bases and J lost 6; bases outside the gene matches: 5. The CDR3, as DNA: TGTGCCAGCAGTTACCTTAGCGGGAGGGATAAGACCCAGTACTTC. It yields the protein CASSYLSGRDKTQYF.

In this sample, this clone turned up once. The V call is TRBV29-1, the J call TRBJ1-4; D remains ambiguous. Germline V gene sequence: CDR1 SQVTM, CDR2 ANQGSEA. The ends were cut back, 6 bases at V and 6 bases at J, with 14 bases in the middle. This CDR3 contains 13 residues. CDR3 DNA sequence: TGCAGCGTGTGTAGGGTCGGGGATGAAAAACTGTTTTTT. It is translated as CSVCRVGDEKLFF.

About this clone: Sequence at one end of the junction differs from germline and may be a read error. J is TRBJ2-2 and V is TRBV7-7, with 7 positions matching TRBD1. Germline lookup yields CDR1 SSHAT and CDR2 FNYEAQ (reference sequence). This CDR3 contains 15 residues. Here the CDR3 DNA reads TGTGCTAGCAGCTTAGTCGAGGGGGCCGCCGGGGAGCTGTTTTTT. Translation gives CASSLVEGAAGELFF. Full variable domain (outside the CDR3, taken from reference TRBV7-7 and TRBJ2-2): GAGVSQSPRYKVTKRGQDVTLRCDPISSHATLYWYQQALGQGPEFLTYFNYEAQPDKSGLPSDRFSAERPEGSISTLTIQRTEQRDSAMYRCASSLVEGAAGELFFGEGSRLTVL.

This chain links TRBV15 with TRBJ2-7, with a weak D call TRBD1 (6 bases). The germline gives CDR1 LNHNV, CDR2 YYDKDF (reference sequence). The CDR3 spans 15 residues. Trimming took 1 base from V and 3 from J, leaving 13 bases between them. CDR3 in DNA: TGTGCCACCAGCAGAGCGGACAGACAACTCTACGAGCAGTACTTC. This gives the protein CATSRADRQLYEQYF.

This clone has only a few counts. The chain recombines TRBV7-9 with TRBJ2-1; 9 nucleotides line up with TRBD1. The germline gives CDR1 SEHNR, CDR2 FQNEAQ (reference sequence). After removal of 1 base from V and 9 bases from J, the junction contained 4 bases not matched to a gene. This CDR3 has 14 residues. This chain's CDR3 is CASSLGGTGTEQFF. CDR3 sequence (DNA): TGTGCCAGCAGCTTAGGTGGGACAGGGACTGAGCAGTTCTTC.

The chain couples TRBV7-9 to TRBJ2-5; 9 bases map to TRBD1. The J segment lost 0 bases and the V segment lost 1 base, leaving 6 bases of the junction unmatched. Germline-derived CDR1 and CDR2 are SEHNR and FQNEAQ (reference sequence). The CDR3 length is 17 residues. The CDR3 sequence: CASSLGTGTGNQETQYF. CDR3 DNA: TGTGCCAGCAGCTTAGGGACCGGGACAGGGAACCAAGAGACCCAGTACTTC.

This clone was detected a few times. This rearrangement joins TRBV11-2 to TRBJ2-2; 7 bases agree with TRBD2. This CDR3 spans 15 amino acids. The V segment lost 3 bases and the J segment 6 bases; nucleotides outside the gene matches: 7. Germline CDR1 is SGHAT and CDR2 is FQNNGV. CDR3 residues: CASSFDLTSPGELFF. The CDR3 nucleotides read TGTGCCAGCAGCTTTGACCTGACTAGCCCCGGGGAGCTGTTTTTT.